These 18 T cell receptor beta chains were sequenced from one sample in a study of CD4+ T cells in melanoma (dated by TCRdb to 2021 to 2024). The method was the immunoSEQ multiplex PCR assay. In its TCRdb copy, this immuneACCESS table keeps in-frame sequences only and misses some clones. Where compared with another copy, unresolved V genes explain less than half of these, and the others have no known cause. This sample gives over 100,000 clones in total; about 92% of them show up just once. The top ten clones comprise approximately 3.5% of the sample. The specimen sequenced was peripheral blood. Receptor source: a human donor with melanoma.

This clone was recorded once. The chain couples TRBV6-7 to TRBJ1-5; 10 nucleotides line up with TRBD1. TRBV6-7 is an ORF, and what it does is uncertain. V gave up 2 bases and J gave up 3 bases; unmatched junction bases: 4. The CDR3 spans 16 residues. CDR3 nucleotide sequence: TGTGCCAGCAGTTACACCGGACAGGGGGTCAATCAGCCCCAGCATTTT. This gives the protein CASSYTGQGVNQPQHF.

The chain joins TRBV5-4 to TRBJ2-3; D gene ambiguous. CDR1 is SGHNT, CDR2 YYREEE, per germline (reference sequence). V lost 2 bases and J 2 bases, leaving 3 bases between the germline ends. This CDR3 spans 12 amino acids. CDR3 nucleotide sequence: TGTGCCAGCAGCTTCCTCACAGATACGCAGTATTTT. Its protein product is CASSFLTDTQYF.

The CDR3 sequence: CASSSLTDRVYGYTF. In DNA, the CDR3 is TGCGCCAGCAGCTCCCTAACCGACAGGGTCTATGGCTACACCTTC. V and J are TRBV5-1 and TRBJ1-2; 7 nucleotides match TRBD1. The CDR3 is made up of 15 amino acids. The germline gives CDR1 SGHRS, CDR2 YFSETQ. V dropped 3 bases and J dropped 4; count of bases not matched to a gene: 9.

The chain recombines TRBV19 with TRBJ2-1, with a weak D call TRBD2 (6 bases). The CDR3 consists of 14 residues. The V end lost 4 bases, the J end lost 1 base, and 8 bases lay between the germline ends. Germline values: CDR1 LNHDA, CDR2 SQIVND (reference sequence). The DNA of the CDR3 is TGTGCCAGTAGTACAGGGACTTCCTACAATGAGCAGTTCTTC. Amino acid sequence: CASSTGTSYNEQFF.

The chain recombines TRBV27 with TRBJ2-6; D call uncertain. Germline loops: CDR1 MNHEY, CDR2 SMNVEV (reference sequence). The CDR3 has 15 amino acids. The V end was cut by 4 bases, the J end by 4 bases, with 11 bases between. CDR3 region: CASSSRTWGANVLTF. The DNA of the CDR3 is TGTGCCAGCAGTTCCCGGACCTGGGGGGCCAACGTCCTGACTTTC.

This chain joins TRBV9 and TRBJ2-2; no clear D gene. V was cut by 0 bases and J by 2 bases, with 8 bases left in between. CDR3 length: 15 residues. Germline V CDR1 and CDR2: SGDLS, YYNGEE. DNA of the CDR3: TGTGCCAGCAGCGTAGATTTAGCAAACACCGGGGAGCTGTTTTTT. As protein: CASSVDLANTGELFF. Full variable domain (outside the CDR3, taken from reference TRBV9 and TRBJ2-2): DSGVTQTPKHLITATGQRVTLRCSPRSGDLSVYWYQQSLDQGLQFLIQYYNGEERAKGNILERFSAQQFPDLHSELNLSSLELGDSALYFCASSVDLANTGELFFGEGSRLTVL.

The rearrangement joins TRBV10-3 to TRBJ2-1, with a possible D match to TRBD2 (7 bases). Germline CDR1 reads ENHRY; CDR2 reads SYGVKD. The CDR3 has 15 residues. Deletions cut 6 bases from V and 2 bases from J, with 14 bases between. CDR3 sequence reads: CAISGGLDAYNEQFF. CDR3 in DNA: TGTGCCATCAGCGGGGGGCTGGATGCCTACAATGAGCAGTTCTTC.

The chain recombines TRBV6-5 with TRBJ2-1, with 9 positions matching TRBD2. This CDR3 contains 14 residues. The ends lost 8 bases at V and 6 bases at J; junction bases unmatched: 8. The V gene's germline CDR1 is MNHEY and CDR2 SVGAGI. As DNA, the CDR3 is TGTGCCAGCTGCATAGCTAGCGGGGTCAATGAGCAGTTCTTC. Translated, it gives CASCIASGVNEQFF.

This clone was seen once. V usage is TRBV5-6 and J usage is TRBJ1-1; 9 nucleotides align to TRBD1. This CDR3 has 16 amino acids. V lost 4 bases to trimming and J lost 5 bases; unmatched junction nucleotides: 12. Germline V gives CDR1 SGHDT, CDR2 YYEEEE. This CDR3 is CASSTGTGLSETEAFF. In nucleotides, the CDR3 is TGTGCCAGCAGCACAGGGACAGGGTTAAGTGAAACTGAAGCTTTCTTT.

J is TRBJ1-3 and V is TRBV30, with D unclear. The CDR3 is 15 amino acids. Germline CDR1 is GTSNPN and CDR2 is SVGIG (reference sequence). CDR3 in DNA: TGTGCTCGAGGAATGGACGGACTCTCTGGAAACACCATATATTTT. It is translated as CARGMDGLSGNTIYF.

The chain is built from TRBV29-1 and TRBJ2-3, with D possibly TRBD1 on 6 matching bases. The CDR3 length is 14 residues. Trimming removed 6 bases from V and 2 bases from J, with 15 bases in between. Germline-derived CDR1 and CDR2 are SQVTM and ANQGSEA. CDR3 coding DNA: TGCAGCGTACGACCGGGACAAGTCACAGATACGCAGTATTTT. Its protein product is CSVRPGQVTDTQYF.

Here the CDR3 DNA reads TGTGCCAGCAGCCTCACAGGGCTTGCCACTTTAAATCAGCCCCAGCATTTT. Translation: CASSLTGLATLNQPQHF. The genes are TRBV28 and TRBJ1-5, with TRBD1 as a possible D gene (6 bases). From germline, CDR1 is MDHEN and CDR2 SYDVKM. The CDR3 is made up of 17 amino acids. V lost 6 bases and J lost 4, with 22 bases in between. The full variable domain, rest sourced from reference TRBV28 and TRBJ1-5, is DVKVTQSSRYLVKRTGEKVFLECVQDMDHENMFWYRQDPGLGLRLIYFSYDVKMKEKGDIPEGYSVSREKKERFSLILESASTNQTSMYLCASSLTGLATLNQPQHFGDGTRLSIL.

This rearrangement joins TRBV5-4 to TRBJ2-5; D might be TRBD2 (5 bases). Germline V gene lookup returns CDR1 SGHNT and CDR2 YYREEE (reference sequence). The length of the CDR3 is 16 residues. Trimming took 2 bases from V and 4 from J, leaving 18 bases between them. The CDR3 loop reads CASSLGGGFARETQYF. Written as DNA, the CDR3 is TGTGCCAGCAGCTTAGGAGGCGGGTTCGCTCGAGAGACCCAGTACTTC.

V gene TRBV7-2 combines with J gene TRBJ2-7; 9 nucleotides agree with TRBD2. CDR3 length: 15 residues. Germline values: CDR1 SGHTA, CDR2 FQGNSA. V shed 2 bases, J shed 8 bases, and the junction held 10 bases outside the gene matches. This chain's CDR3 is CASSLIWAGGGKQYF. CDR3 nucleotides: TGTGCCAGCAGCTTAATTTGGGCGGGAGGGGGGAAGCAGTACTTC.

The table lists this clone with a count of one. The chain uses TRBV5-1 and TRBJ1-1; the D gene is possibly TRBD1 (6 bases). This CDR3 comprises 15 residues. Germline V gene data show CDR1 as SGHRS and CDR2 as YFSETQ. Between the trimmed V and J ends, which lost 0 bases and 1 base, there was a span of 10 bases. The CDR3 DNA sequence: TGCGCCAGCAGCTTGGTAGACAGGAAGAACACTGAAGCTTTCTTT. It translates to CASSLVDRKNTEAFF.

The genes are TRBV5-5 and TRBJ1-2; the match to TRBD1 covers 7 bases. The germline CDR1 and CDR2 sequences are SGHKS and YYEKEE (reference sequence). The V segment lost 4 bases and the J segment 8 bases; nucleotides outside the gene matches: 11. There are 14 residues in the CDR3. In nucleotides, the CDR3 is TGTGCCAGCAGCCCCGGACAGGATTTTTGGGGCTACACCTTC. Translation: CASSPGQDFWGYTF.

This chain connects TRBV7-6 to TRBJ2-2, with no clear D. Germline V gene lookup returns CDR1 SGHVS and CDR2 FNYEAQ. The CDR3 sequence is 12 residues long. V lost 1 base to trimming and J lost 4 bases, with 1 base between them. CDR3 region: CASSLGTGELFF. The DNA for the CDR3 is TGTGCCAGCAGCTTAGGCACCGGGGAGCTGTTTTTT.

The chain couples TRBV5-1 to TRBJ2-7; 9 bases are shared with TRBD2. V was clipped by 0 bases and J by 7 bases; unmatched bases: 8. Germline V gene sequence: CDR1 SGHRS, CDR2 YFSETQ. The CDR3 covers 15 residues. CDR3 protein: CASSLALAGQGEQYF. CDR3 DNA sequence: TGCGCCAGCAGCTTGGCCCTAGCGGGGCAAGGGGAGCAGTACTTC. The full variable domain, rest sourced from reference TRBV5-1 and TRBJ2-7, is KAGVTQTPRYLIKTRGQQVTLSCSPISGHRSVSWYQQTPGQGLQFLFEYFSETQRNKGNFPGRFSGRQFSNSRSEMNVSTLELGDSALYLCASSLALAGQGEQYFGPGTRLTVT.